The 32 T cell receptor beta chains presented below share a single source sample, sequenced in a study of human T cells and chemical hapten exposure. Time point here: patch test 3, about 24 weeks after DPC sensitization. Treatment in this sample: therapeutic diphenylcyclopropenone sensitization with weekly scalp DPC. Each CDR3 protein is one row after TCRdb ran MiXCR on the RACE reads. Of just under 65,000 distinct CDR3 sequences listed, 9.5% to 12% are singletons. The sequencing here drew on whole blood, taken in connection with sensitization to the hapten diphenylcyclopropenone (DPC). The source of these receptors is a woman aged 25 to 39 with alopecia areata. Some clones in this sample may be carry-over from other donors' samples.

The genes are TRBV6-2 or TRBV6-3 and TRBJ2-1; 10 nucleotides agree with TRBD1. The CDR3 runs 14 residues. Trimming took 6 bases from V and 8 from J; bases not matched to a gene: 7. Germline CDR1 MNHEY, CDR2 SVGEGT. CDR3 coding DNA: TGTGCCAGCAGCCCCGGGACAGGGGATCATGAGCAGTTCTTC. Translating gives CASSPGTGDHEQFF.

This clonotype was detected only a few times. This chain connects TRBV7-9 to TRBJ1-4, with 7 bases lining up with TRBD1. The germline V gene has CDR1 SEHNR and CDR2 FQNEAQ (reference sequence). V was clipped by 0 bases and J by 8 bases; unmatched bases: 6. This CDR3 is built from 15 residues. The CDR3: CASSLAETGLEKLFF. CDR3 DNA sequence: TGTGCCAGCAGCTTAGCCGAGACAGGGCTGGAAAAACTGTTTTTT.

The rearrangement links TRBV21-1 to TRBJ1-1; whether TRBD1, the table's D call, matches the DNA was not checked. TRBV21-1 is recorded as a pseudogene. The CDR3 extends over 16 amino acids. The CDR3 region has the DNA TGTGCCAGCAGCAAAGACAGGCCCCAAGGGAACACTGAAGCTTTCTTT. Amino acids: CASSKDRPQGNTEAFF.

In this sample, this clonotype turned up a few times. The chain uses TRBV14 and TRBJ1-3; weak D call: TRBD1 (6 bases). V dropped 2 bases and J dropped 5 bases, with 13 bases sitting between them. The CDR3 length is 15 residues. CDR1 is SGHDN, CDR2 FVKESK, per germline. CDR3 nucleotides: TGTGCCAGCAGCCAACCCCGAGGGGGTAGAAACACCATATATTTT. It encodes CASSQPRGGRNTIYF.

With regard to this clonotype: A much larger clone differs by one base, so this may be a read error. This chain links TRBV7-9 with TRBJ2-1; tentatively, D is TRBD1 (5 bases). The germline CDR1 and CDR2 sequences are SEHNR and FQNEAQ (reference sequence). This CDR3 is 12 amino acids long. CDR3 loop: CVSSLTQDRQFF. The CDR3 coding sequence is TGTGTCAGCAGCCTTACACAAGACAGGCAGTTCTTC.

The rearrangement links TRBV27 to TRBJ2-1, with 8 bases matching TRBD2. Germline V gives CDR1 MNHEY, CDR2 SMNVEV (reference sequence). The CDR3 spans 16 residues. After removal of 1 base from V and 7 bases from J, the junction contained 9 bases not matched to a gene. As DNA, the CDR3 is TGTGCCAGCAGTTTATGGTTGGCTAGCGGGCTAAATGAGCAGTTCTTC. Protein sequence: CASSLWLASGLNEQFF.

This clonotype was recorded many times. The chain joins TRBV6-2 or TRBV6-3 to TRBJ2-7; D tentatively reads TRBD1 or TRBD2 (5 bases each). V lost 7 bases to trimming and J lost 3 bases, with 16 bases between them. In germline, CDR1 is MNHEY, CDR2 SVGEGT. The CDR3 length is 14 residues. In nucleotides, the CDR3 is TGTGCCAGCACCCCCCGGGACGGGGTCTACGAGCAGTACTTC. Amino acid sequence: CASTPRDGVYEQYF.

This chain connects TRBV7-8 to TRBJ1-6; D gene ambiguous. The ends were cut back, 5 bases at V and 7 bases at J, with 18 bases in the middle. This CDR3 region has 16 residues. Germline V gene sequence: CDR1 SGHVS, CDR2 FQNEAQ. DNA for the CDR3: TGTGCCAGCAGCCCCCTACATAACGCGGGGAATTCACCCCTCCACTTT. Its translation: CASSPLHNAGNSPLHF. The variable domain in full, with the rest retrieved from reference TRBV7-8 and TRBJ1-6, is GAGVSQSPRYKVAKRGQDVALRCDPISGHVSLFWYQQALGQGPEFLTYFQNEAQLDKSGLPSDRFFAERPEGSVSTLKIQRTQQEDSAVYLCASSPLHNAGNSPLHFGNGTRLTVT.

The chain couples TRBV28 to TRBJ2-1, with TRBD1 identical over 9 bases. Germline V gene sequence: CDR1 MDHEN, CDR2 SYDVKM. Trimming removed 6 bases from V and 12 bases from J; junction bases left unmatched: 12. The CDR3 has 14 residues. In DNA, the CDR3 is TGTGCCAGCAGGGCCGGGACAGGGAGGGTAATGCAGTTCTTC. Translating gives CASRAGTGRVMQFF.

This clonotype was seen a few times. This chain connects TRBV7-2 to TRBJ1-1; 11 nucleotides agree with TRBD1. The CDR3 runs to 17 residues. CDR1 and CDR2 (germline): SGHTA, FQGNSA. J gave up 0 bases and V 4 bases, and 7 bases lay outside the gene matches. CDR3 in DNA: TGTGCCAGCAGCTGGGGACAGGGGGTCCGACTGAACACTGAAGCTTTCTTT. This encodes CASSWGQGVRLNTEAFF.

This clonotype was counted a few times. The V and J genes are TRBV29-1 and TRBJ1-1, with 9 bases identical to TRBD1. The length of the CDR3 is 13 residues. The germline gives CDR1 SQVTM, CDR2 ANQGSEA. The junction had 3 bases not matched to a gene; V was cut back by 6 bases and J by 1 base. CDR3 in amino acids: CSVETGGNTEAFF. The DNA of the CDR3 is TGCAGCGTAGAGACAGGGGGGAACACTGAAGCTTTCTTT.

The chain carries TRBV18 and TRBJ1-5; no clear D gene. V lost 2 bases to trimming and J lost 6 bases, with 8 bases between them. CDR3 size: 13 residues. The V gene's germline CDR1 is KGHSH and CDR2 LQKENI. CDR3 region: CASSPGIGQPQHF. DNA for the CDR3: TGTGCCAGCTCACCAGGGATAGGTCAGCCCCAGCATTTT.

The J gene is TRBJ2-2, the V gene TRBV7-2, with no clear D. From germline, CDR1 is SGHTA and CDR2 FQGNSA. The CDR3 covers 12 residues. The V and J ends lost 3 bases and 6 bases respectively, with 5 bases between them. The CDR3 here is CASSFSSGELFF. As DNA, the CDR3 is TGTGCCAGCAGCTTTTCATCCGGGGAGCTGTTTTTT.

This clonotype was picked up many times. This sequence joins TRBV20-1 and TRBJ1-1; TRBD1 might be the D (5 bases). Germline V gene sequence: CDR1 DFQATT, CDR2 SNEGSKA (reference sequence). With 1 base removed from V and 3 bases from J, the gap between germline ends came to 9 bases. The CDR3 has 13 residues. The CDR3 DNA is TGCAGTGCTAGAGTCAAAGGGGACACTGAAGCTTTCTTT. Encoded protein: CSARVKGDTEAFF.

This clonotype was seen repeatedly, ten times or more. The chain is built from TRBV29-1 and TRBJ1-1; D is undetermined. The germline V gene has CDR1 SQVTM and CDR2 ANQGSEA. The CDR3 sequence is 13 residues long. V was pared by 1 base and J by 0 bases, with 6 bases between. The CDR3 protein is CSVEGNMNTEAFF. The CDR3, as DNA: TGCAGCGTTGAAGGGAACATGAACACTGAAGCTTTCTTT.

This clonotype was recorded at least ten times. This chain links TRBV11-2 with TRBJ2-7; no reliable D call. Germline CDR1 is SGHAT and CDR2 is FQNNGV. The germline V and J ends were trimmed by 5 bases and 10 bases, with 21 bases remaining between them. This CDR3 has 14 amino acids. CDR3 protein: CASSPVVPRSDQYF. The DNA of the CDR3 is TGTGCCAGCAGCCCCGTCGTCCCTCGGTCGGATCAGTACTTC. Using reference TRBV11-2 and TRBJ2-7 for the parts outside the CDR3, the full variable domain is EAGVAQSPRYKIIEKRQSVAFWCNPISGHATLYWYQQILGQGPKLLIQFQNNGVVDDSQLPKDRFSAERLKGVDSTLKIQPAKLEDSAVYLCASSPVVPRSDQYFGPGTRLTVT.

This clonotype was counted a few times. The rearrangement links TRBV20-1 to TRBJ1-1; 8 bases map to TRBD1. CDR3 size: 19 residues. Germline CDR1 is DFQATT and CDR2 is SNEGSKA (reference sequence). V lost 0 bases and J lost 4; bases outside the gene matches: 19. The CDR3 loop reads CSARDYYEVRGRRSTEAFF. The CDR3 DNA sequence: TGCAGTGCTAGAGATTATTACGAGGTCAGGGGGCGAAGAAGCACTGAAGCTTTCTTT.

This clonotype has a count of ten or more. This chain connects TRBV12-3 or TRBV12-4 to TRBJ1-5, with TRBD1 as a possible D gene (5 bases). This CDR3 has 14 residues. Between the trimmed V and J ends, which lost 2 bases and 2 bases, there was a span of 7 bases. This chain's CDR3 is CASSLQGGNQPQHF. The DNA of the CDR3 is TGTGCCAGCAGTTTACAAGGGGGCAATCAGCCCCAGCATTTT.

This clonotype was recorded a few times. This rearrangement joins TRBV5-4 to TRBJ2-1; TRBD2 agrees at 15 bases. This CDR3 is built from 18 residues. The junction had 13 bases not matched to a gene; V was cut back by 4 bases and J by 8 bases. Germline V gives CDR1 SGHNT, CDR2 YYREEE (reference sequence). The CDR3 bases are TGTGCCAGCAGCCCCCCGAATCGGGGACTAGCGGGAGGTGATGAGCAGTTCTTC. Its protein is CASSPPNRGLAGGDEQFF.

This clonotype occurred many times. The V call is TRBV12-3 or TRBV12-4, the J call TRBJ2-1; D unresolved. The CDR3 covers 14 residues. Trimming removed 0 bases from V and 3 bases from J, with 6 bases in between. CDR3 DNA: TGTGCCAGCAGTTTAGCGAGTATCTACAATGAGCAGTTCTTC. Its translation is CASSLASIYNEQFF.

This clonotype came up many times. This CDR3 reads CASGYEQGGYTF. The CDR3 region has the DNA TGTGCCAGCGGATACGAACAGGGCGGCTACACCTTC. The rearrangement uses TRBV12-3 or TRBV12-4 and TRBJ1-2, with D possibly being TRBD1 (6 bases). The CDR3 has 12 amino acids. The V and J ends lost 8 bases and 8 bases respectively, with 15 bases between them.

Ten or more counts support this clonotype. The chain uses TRBV7-9 and TRBJ1-1, with D possibly being TRBD1 (6 bases). V gave up 5 bases and J gave up 0 bases, with 10 bases separating them. The CDR3 has 14 residues. Germline-derived CDR1 and CDR2 are SEHNR and FQNEAQ (reference sequence). The CDR3, as DNA: TGTGCCAGCAGCCTCGGACAGATGAACACTGAAGCTTTCTTT. Protein product: CASSLGQMNTEAFF.

This clonotype has a count of ten or more. This chain joins TRBV7-2 and TRBJ1-5, with TRBD1 matching over 7 bases. Per the germline V gene, CDR1 is SGHTA and CDR2 is FQGNSA. The CDR3 contains 14 residues. Trimming at V came to 2 bases and at J to 7 bases, leaving 5 bases not matched to a gene. This CDR3 reads CASSLRQGQQPQHF. The CDR3 DNA reads TGTGCCAGCAGCTTAAGACAGGGCCAACAGCCCCAGCATTTT.

V usage is TRBV20-1 and J usage is TRBJ1-6; no firm D call. CDR1 is DFQATT, CDR2 SNEGSKA, per germline (reference sequence). The CDR3 consists of 14 residues. V shed 3 bases and J shed 9 bases, with 15 bases lying between them. The CDR3 DNA reads as TGCAGTGCTAGTCCCGTCAGTCGCAGTTCACCCCTCCACTTT. Its translation: CSASPVSRSSPLHF.

The chain carries TRBV30 and TRBJ1-4; D unclear. V gave up 0 bases and J gave up 4 bases, with 6 bases separating them. Looked up from germline, CDR1 is GTSNPN and CDR2 is SVGIG (reference sequence). The CDR3 sequence is 13 residues long. CDR3 coding DNA: TGTGCCTGGAGTGTAAGGCTTAATGAAAAACTGTTTTTT. It encodes CAWSVRLNEKLFF.

The chain has TRBV7-9 and TRBJ1-6; D perhaps matches TRBD1 (6 bases). With 7 bases removed from V and 10 bases from J, the gap between germline ends came to 23 bases. Looked up from germline, CDR1 is SEHNR and CDR2 is FQNEAQ (reference sequence). This CDR3 region has 16 residues. The CDR3, as DNA: TGTGCCAGCACCCAAGGGACACAGTCGATGGGGTCACCCCTCCACTTT. The encoded protein is CASTQGTQSMGSPLHF.

V gene TRBV20-1 combines with J gene TRBJ2-2; unclear D gene. CDR3 length equals 14 residues. The V end lost 4 bases, the J end lost 4 bases, and 13 bases lay between the germline ends. Per the germline V gene, CDR1 is DFQATT and CDR2 is SNEGSKA (reference sequence). CDR3 DNA: TGCAGTGCTAAGGAGAACCCGGGCACCGGGGAGCTGTTTTTT. Its protein is CSAKENPGTGELFF.

The gene calls are TRBV18 and TRBJ2-3, with 8 bases matching TRBD2. J gave up 6 bases and V 3 bases, and 11 bases lay outside the gene matches. Per germline, CDR1 KGHSH and CDR2 LQKENI. There are 16 residues in the CDR3. The CDR3 DNA reads TGTGCCAGCTCACCCTCCACAGCGGGAGCGGGGGATACGCAGTATTTT. The encoded protein is CASSPSTAGAGDTQYF.

V gene TRBV6-5 combines with J gene TRBJ1-1; D possibly corresponds to TRBD1 (5 bases). V lost 5 bases and J lost 5, with 15 bases in between. This CDR3 comprises 14 residues. Looked up from germline, CDR1 is MNHEY and CDR2 is SVGAGI. The DNA of the CDR3 is TGTGCCAGCAGTGCCTTGTCCGGGGCTACTGAAGCTTTCTTT. It encodes CASSALSGATEAFF.

The chain combines TRBV4-3 with TRBJ2-7, with no clear D. The germline CDR1 and CDR2 sequences are LGHNA and YSLEER. Trimming stripped 0 bases from V and 4 bases from J, with 7 bases between. This CDR3 has 13 amino acids. The DNA of the CDR3 is TGCGCCAGCAGCCAAGATCAGCGATACGAGCAGTACTTC. It translates to CASSQDQRYEQYF.

This clonotype was found a few times. V gene TRBV7-2 combines with J gene TRBJ2-2; TRBD2 might be the D (6 bases). Germline-derived CDR1 and CDR2 are SGHTA and FQGNSA. Trimming took 3 bases from V and 6 from J, leaving 8 bases between them. This CDR3 has 13 amino acids. The CDR3 is CASSFSGPGELFF. In DNA, the CDR3 is TGTGCCAGCAGCTTTAGCGGTCCCGGGGAGCTGTTTTTT. The full variable domain, rest sourced from reference TRBV7-2 and TRBJ2-2, is GAGVSQSPSNKVTEKGKDVELRCDPISGHTALYWYRQSLGQGLEFLIYFQGNSAPDKSGLPSDRFSAERTGGSVSTLTIQRTQQEDSAVYLCASSFSGPGELFFGEGSRLTVL.

This clonotype was counted between two and nine times. The CDR3 protein is CASSLLAQTGELFF. The CDR3 nucleotides are TGTGCCAGCAGTTTACTAGCTCAGACCGGGGAGCTGTTTTTT. This sequence joins TRBV28 and TRBJ2-2; a weak D match, TRBD2 (5 bases). Germline CDR1 reads MDHEN; CDR2 reads SYDVKM. Trimming pared 2 bases from V and 5 bases from J, leaving 9 bases between. This CDR3 has 14 residues.